The TCR beta chain under discussion was sequenced for a study of CD4 T cells in relation to SARS-CoV-2 and coronaviruses. Study background: Negative control cultures got HIV-1 Nef peptides or no peptide. Study-wide results and caveats: In roughly 65% of donors, memory CD4+ clonotypes crossrecognized SARS-CoV-2 and at least one common cold coronavirus spike. Crossreactivity was assessed only for spike protein, not other viral proteins.

Clones were read by immunoSEQ multiplex PCR, and TCRdb kept only the in-frame ones, dropping some. The table includes tens of thousands of clones, roughly 80% detected once. Germline V gene lookup returns CDR1 KGHSH and CDR2 LQKENI. CDR3 length equals 15 residues. The ends lost 6 bases at V and 1 base at J; junction bases unmatched: 5. Unexposed donor CD4+ T cells date from about 2011-2018, before the COVID-19 pandemic. CD4+ T cells were isolated from the cells after nine to eleven days of culture. Comment on this clone: No antigen is known for it.

This clonotype originated in a human donor in good health. Sample: CD4+ T cells from PBMCs, cultured in vitro. J is TRBJ2-2 and V is TRBV18, with 7 bases matching TRBD1. The CDR3 coding sequence is TGTGCCAGCTCTGGGACAGAGATGAACACCGGGGAGCTGTTTTTT. This codes for CASSGTEMNTGELFF.